A selection of T cell receptor beta chains follows, all from one sample in a study of cytomegalovirus exposure and HLA in healthy donors. TCRdb's copy holds only in-frame clones and misses some; the assay was immunoSEQ multiplex PCR. The data hold about 160,000 clones, with roughly 84% observed a single time. Sample: PBMCs. The receptors derive from a young man in good health and CMV-seronegative. Each CDR3 is given with its conserved first and last residue. The D gene is left open where the match is weak. Clone sizes are given selectively: once, few, many, or a class where the clone is expanded.

abundance	v_gene	d_gene	j_gene	CDR3aa	CDR3nt
-	TRBV5-5	-	TRBJ2-3	CASSLGAGTPTGDTQYF	TGTGCCAGCAGCTTGGGTGCGGGCACTCCTACTGGTGATACGCAGTATTTT
-	TRBV7-8	TRBD2	TRBJ2-5	CASSLAFSGGLFLQETQYF	TGTGCCAGCAGCTTAGCGTTTAGCGGGGGTCTATTTCTCCAGGAGACCCAGTACTTC
-	TRBV21-1	-	TRBJ1-2	CASSKWPWGTGYGYTF	TGTGCCAGCAGCAAATGGCCCTGGGGGACAGGGTATGGCTACACCTTC
-	TRBV6-5	TRBD1	TRBJ1-5	CASRGQGSNQPQHF	TGTGCCAGCAGAGGACAGGGTAGCAATCAGCCCCAGCATTTT
-	TRBV27	TRBD2	TRBJ2-5	CASSRGTRHETQYF	TGTGCCAGCAGTCGGGGGACTAGACATGAGACCCAGTACTTC
-	TRBV30	TRBD2	TRBJ2-2	CAWSWSSGGADGELFF	TGTGCCTGGAGTTGGTCAAGCGGGGGGGCGGACGGGGAGCTGTTTTTT
-	TRBV19	-	TRBJ1-3	CASTATGPLSGNTIYF	TGTGCCAGTACCGCGACAGGTCCTCTTTCTGGAAACACCATATATTTT
-	TRBV11-2	TRBD2	TRBJ2-7	CASSLSGTSSYEQYF	TGTGCCAGCAGCTTAAGCGGGACTAGCAGTTACGAGCAGTACTTC
-	TRBV28	TRBD2	TRBJ2-7	CASSLGLAEQYF	TGTGCCAGCAGTTTGGGACTAGCGGAGCAGTACTTC
-	TRBV5-6	TRBD1	TRBJ2-4	CASSSGTGGTKNIQYF	TGTGCCAGCAGCTCCGGGACAGGGGGGACCAAAAACATTCAGTACTTC
-	TRBV27	-	TRBJ1-4	CASSLRGVGEKLFF	TGTGCCAGCAGTTTACGGGGGGTAGGGGAAAAACTGTTTTTT
-	TRBV5-1	TRBD1	TRBJ2-1	CASSLEQGNEQFF	TGCGCCAGCAGCTTGGAACAGGGGAATGAGCAGTTCTTC
-	TRBV6-1	-	TRBJ1-1	CASSEVGGIKEAFF	TGTGCCAGCAGTGAAGTTGGGGGGATTAAAGAAGCTTTCTTT
-	TRBV29-1	TRBD2	TRBJ2-7	CSVDSGTSSYEQYF	TGCAGCGTTGATAGCGGGACGAGCTCCTACGAGCAGTACTTC
-	TRBV27	-	TRBJ1-5	CASTPSGSNQPQHF	TGTGCCAGCACCCCCTCGGGGAGCAATCAGCCCCAGCATTTT
-	TRBV11-2	-	TRBJ1-3	CASSLVRGNGNTIYF	TGTGCCAGCAGCTTAGTACGGGGTAATGGAAACACCATATATTTT
-	TRBV7-3	TRBD2	TRBJ2-1	CASSPRTSRYYNEQFF	TGTGCCAGCAGCCCAAGGACTAGCCGTTACTACAATGAGCAGTTCTTC
once	TRBV5-1	TRBD1	TRBJ2-3	CASSLEDRRTDTQYF	TGCGCCAGCAGCTTGGAGGACAGGCGCACAGATACGCAGTATTTT
-	TRBV27	-	TRBJ2-3	CASSGSVKGGADTQYF	TGTGCCAGCTCGGGTTCGGTAAAGGGAGGCGCAGATACGCAGTATTTT
-	TRBV5-4	-	TRBJ2-7	CASSLAGISSYEQYF	TGTGCCAGCAGCTTGGCAGGAATTAGCTCCTACGAGCAGTACTTC
-	TRBV2	TRBD1	TRBJ2-1	CAIRTGRVEQFF	TGTGCCATCAGGACAGGAAGGGTTGAGCAGTTCTTC
-	TRBV6-6	TRBD2	TRBJ2-7	CASSGTSGTYEQYF	TGTGCCAGCAGTGGGACTAGCGGAACCTACGAGCAGTACTTC
few	TRBV4-3	-	TRBJ1-6	CASSQGGGYNSPLHF	TGCGCCAGCAGCCAAGGGGGGGGTTATAATTCACCCCTCCACTTT
-	TRBV4-2	TRBD2	TRBJ2-1	CASRRTSGRAYSYNEQFF	TGTGCCAGCAGACGGACTAGCGGGAGGGCCTACTCCTACAATGAGCAGTTCTTC
-	TRBV18	-	TRBJ2-2	CASSPLLRITGELFF	TGTGCCAGCTCACCTTTATTGCGGATCACCGGGGAGCTGTTTTTT
-	TRBV5-5	TRBD2	TRBJ2-1	CANPGTSGGADEQFF	TGTGCCAACCCCGGGACTAGCGGGGGGGCAGATGAGCAGTTCTTC
-	TRBV4-1	-	TRBJ2-7	CASSQRDWSSPEQYF	TGCGCCAGCAGCCAACGGGACTGGTCTTCCCCCGAGCAGTACTTC
few	TRBV6-6	-	TRBJ1-1	CASSYKAGRGTEAFF	TGTGCCAGCAGTTACAAGGCCGGCAGGGGCACTGAAGCTTTCTTT